This T cell receptor beta chain appears in the sequencing data of a study of T-cell reconstitution after alpha-beta-depleted transplantation in children. The germline V gene has CDR1 SQVTM and CDR2 ANQGSEA. The V and J ends lost 7 bases and 6 bases respectively, with 7 bases between them. CDR3 size: 10 residues. Construction of the TCRbeta library involved unique molecular identifiers. TCRdb itself ran the PCR reads through MiXCR, one entry per CDR3 protein. The data show roughly 500,000 distinct CDR3 sequences, around a third seen once. The specimen comprised PBMCs from the stem cell graft donor, sampled from the stem cell graft. V gene TRBV29-1 combines with J gene TRBJ2-1; D ambiguous. This TCR derives from a human donor who donated a stem cell graft to a child with aplastic anemia. CDR3 nucleotide sequence: TGCAGCGCTGGGCCCAATGAGCAGTTCTTC. It is translated as CSAGPNEQFF.